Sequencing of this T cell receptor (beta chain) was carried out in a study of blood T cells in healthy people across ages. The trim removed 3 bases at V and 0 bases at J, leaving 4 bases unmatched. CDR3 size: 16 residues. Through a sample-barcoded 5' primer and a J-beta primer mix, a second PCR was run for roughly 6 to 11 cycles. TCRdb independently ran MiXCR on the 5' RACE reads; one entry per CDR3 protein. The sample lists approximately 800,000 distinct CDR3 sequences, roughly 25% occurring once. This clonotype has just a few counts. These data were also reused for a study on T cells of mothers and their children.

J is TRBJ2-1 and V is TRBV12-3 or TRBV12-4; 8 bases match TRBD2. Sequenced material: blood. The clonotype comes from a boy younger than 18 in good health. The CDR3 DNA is TGTGCCAGCAGTTTCCAGCGGGGGCCCTCCTACAATGAGCAGTTCTTC. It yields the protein CASSFQRGPSYNEQFF.